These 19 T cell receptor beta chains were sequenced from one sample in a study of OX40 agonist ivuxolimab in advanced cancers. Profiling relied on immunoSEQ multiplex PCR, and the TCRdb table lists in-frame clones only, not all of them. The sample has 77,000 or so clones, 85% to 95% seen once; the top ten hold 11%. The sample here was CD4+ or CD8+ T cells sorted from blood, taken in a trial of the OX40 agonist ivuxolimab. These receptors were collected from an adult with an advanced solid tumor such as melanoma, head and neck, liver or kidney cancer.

CDR3 coding DNA: TGTGCCAGCAGCTTGAATAGCGGGGGGCGGGACAATGAGCAGTTCTTC. Encoded protein: CASSLNSGGRDNEQFF. This sequence joins TRBV13 and TRBJ2-1, with 10 bases matching TRBD2. The CDR3 has 16 amino acids. Trimming took 3 bases from V and 5 from J; bases not matched to a gene: 7. CDR1 is PRHDT and CDR2 is FYEKMQ in the germline V gene (reference sequence).

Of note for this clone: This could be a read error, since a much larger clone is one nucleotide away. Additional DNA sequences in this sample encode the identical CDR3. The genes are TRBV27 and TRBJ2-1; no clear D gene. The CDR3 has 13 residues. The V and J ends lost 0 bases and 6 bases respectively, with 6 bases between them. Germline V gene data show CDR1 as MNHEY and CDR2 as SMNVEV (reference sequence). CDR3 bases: TGTGCCAGCAGTTTATCAGGGTCCAATGAGCAGTTCTTC. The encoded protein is CASSLSGSNEQFF.

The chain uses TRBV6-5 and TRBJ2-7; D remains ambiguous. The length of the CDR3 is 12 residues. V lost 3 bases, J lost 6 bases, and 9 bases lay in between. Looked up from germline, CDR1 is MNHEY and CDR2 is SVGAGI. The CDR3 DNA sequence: TGTGCCAGCAGTTATGTTGGAGCCGAGCAGTACTTC. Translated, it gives CASSYVGAEQYF.

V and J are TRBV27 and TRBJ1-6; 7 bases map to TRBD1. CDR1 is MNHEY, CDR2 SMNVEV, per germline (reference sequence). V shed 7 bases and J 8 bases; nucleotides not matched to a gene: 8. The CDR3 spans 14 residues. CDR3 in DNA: TGTGCCAGCAATCCGACAGGGCTTTATTCACCCCTCCACTTT. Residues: CASNPTGLYSPLHF.

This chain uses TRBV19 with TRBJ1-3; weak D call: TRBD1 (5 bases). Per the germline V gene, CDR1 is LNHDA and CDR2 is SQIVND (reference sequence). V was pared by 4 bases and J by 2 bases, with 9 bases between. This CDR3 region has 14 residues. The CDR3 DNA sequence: TGTGCCAGTAGTACCGAGGGGCCTGGAAACACCATATATTTT. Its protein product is CASSTEGPGNTIYF. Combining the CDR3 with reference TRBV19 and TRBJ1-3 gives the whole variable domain DGGITQSPKYLFRKEGQNVTLSCEQNLNHDAMYWYRQDPGQGLRLIYYSQIVNDFQKGDIAEGYSVSREKKESFPLTVTSAQKNPTAFYLCASSTEGPGNTIYFGEGSWLTVV.

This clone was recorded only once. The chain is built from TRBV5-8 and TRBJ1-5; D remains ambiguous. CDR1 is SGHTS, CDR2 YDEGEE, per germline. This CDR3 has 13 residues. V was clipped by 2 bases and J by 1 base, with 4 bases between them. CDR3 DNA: TGTGCCAGCAGCTTTGGGAGCAATCAGCCCCAGCATTTT. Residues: CASSFGSNQPQHF.

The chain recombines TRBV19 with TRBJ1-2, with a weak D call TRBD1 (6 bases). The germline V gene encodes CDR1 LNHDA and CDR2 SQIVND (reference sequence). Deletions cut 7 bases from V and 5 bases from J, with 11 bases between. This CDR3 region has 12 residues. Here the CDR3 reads CASNERGYGYTF. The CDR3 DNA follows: TGTGCCAGTAACGAAAGGGGGTATGGCTACACCTTC. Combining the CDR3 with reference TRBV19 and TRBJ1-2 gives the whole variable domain DGGITQSPKYLFRKEGQNVTLSCEQNLNHDAMYWYRQDPGQGLRLIYYSQIVNDFQKGDIAEGYSVSREKKESFPLTVTSAQKNPTAFYLCASNERGYGYTFGSGTRLTVV.

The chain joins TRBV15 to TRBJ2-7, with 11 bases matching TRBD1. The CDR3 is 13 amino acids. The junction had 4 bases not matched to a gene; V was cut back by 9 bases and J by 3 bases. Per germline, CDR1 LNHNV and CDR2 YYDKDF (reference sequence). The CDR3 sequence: CATTDRGHYEQYF. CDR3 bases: TGTGCCACTACGGACAGGGGGCACTACGAGCAGTACTTC.

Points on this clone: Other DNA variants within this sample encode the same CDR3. The CDR3, as DNA: TGTGCCAGCAGCGTAGGCAGCGCCTACGAGCAGTACTTC. Protein: CASSVGSAYEQYF. The chain recombines TRBV9 with TRBJ2-7; the D is unclear. The CDR3 consists of 13 residues. Looked up from germline, CDR1 is SGDLS and CDR2 is YYNGEE. Trimming removed 0 bases at V and 2 bases at J, with 6 bases between.

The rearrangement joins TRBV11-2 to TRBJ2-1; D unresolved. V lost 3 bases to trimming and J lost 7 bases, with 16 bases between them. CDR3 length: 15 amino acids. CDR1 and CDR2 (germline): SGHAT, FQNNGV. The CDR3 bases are TGTGCCAGCAGCTTGCTTCCCCGGGTGGCAAATGAGCAGTTCTTC. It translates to CASSLLPRVANEQFF. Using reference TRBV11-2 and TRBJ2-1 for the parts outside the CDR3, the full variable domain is EAGVAQSPRYKIIEKRQSVAFWCNPISGHATLYWYQQILGQGPKLLIQFQNNGVVDDSQLPKDRFSAERLKGVDSTLKIQPAKLEDSAVYLCASSLLPRVANEQFFGPGTRLTVL.

The CDR3 DNA reads as TGTGCCAGCAGCTTGTTGAGCGGTTCCTACAATGAGCAGTTCTTC. It yields the protein CASSLLSGSYNEQFF. The rearrangement uses TRBV7-2 and TRBJ2-1, with D possibly matching TRBD2 (5 bases). The V gene's germline CDR1 is SGHTA and CDR2 FQGNSA. CDR3 length: 15 amino acids. V lost 3 bases and J 1 base, leaving 10 bases between the germline ends.

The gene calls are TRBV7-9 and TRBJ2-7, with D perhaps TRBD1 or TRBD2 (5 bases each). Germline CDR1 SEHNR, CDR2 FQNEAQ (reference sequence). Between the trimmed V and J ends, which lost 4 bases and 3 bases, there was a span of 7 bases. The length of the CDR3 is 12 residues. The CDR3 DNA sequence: TGTGCCAGCAGCTGGGACCTCTACGAGCAGTACTTC. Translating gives CASSWDLYEQYF. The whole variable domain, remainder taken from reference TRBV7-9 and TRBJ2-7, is DTGVSQNPRHKITKRGQNVTFRCDPISEHNRLYWYRQTLGQGPEFLTYFQNEAQLEKSRLLSDRFSAERPKGSFSTLEIQRTEQGDSAMYLCASSWDLYEQYFGPGTRLTVT.

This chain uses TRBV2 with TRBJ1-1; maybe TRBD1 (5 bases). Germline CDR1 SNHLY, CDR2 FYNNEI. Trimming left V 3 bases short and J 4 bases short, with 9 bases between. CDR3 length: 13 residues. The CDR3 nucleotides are TGTGCCAGCAGTGAGGACATCACCACTGAAGCTTTCTTT. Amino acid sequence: CASSEDITTEAFF. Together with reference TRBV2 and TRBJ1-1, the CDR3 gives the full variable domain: EPEVTQTPSHQVTQMGQEVILRCVPISNHLYFYWYRQILGQKVEFLVSFYNNEISEKSEIFDDQFSVERPDGSNFTLKIRSTKLEDSAMYFCASSEDITTEAFFGQGTRLTVV.

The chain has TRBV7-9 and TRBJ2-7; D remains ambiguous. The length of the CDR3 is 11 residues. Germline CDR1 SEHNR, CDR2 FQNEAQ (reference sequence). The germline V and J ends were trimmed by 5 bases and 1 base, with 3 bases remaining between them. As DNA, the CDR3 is TGTGCCAGCAGCGATTCCTACGAGCAGTACTTC. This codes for CASSDSYEQYF.

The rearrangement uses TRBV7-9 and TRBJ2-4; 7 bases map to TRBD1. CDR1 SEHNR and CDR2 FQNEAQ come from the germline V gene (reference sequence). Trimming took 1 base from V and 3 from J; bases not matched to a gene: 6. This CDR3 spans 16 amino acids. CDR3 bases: TGTGCCAGCAGCTTAGAGCCGGCAGGGGGCAAAAACATTCAGTACTTC. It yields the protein CASSLEPAGGKNIQYF.

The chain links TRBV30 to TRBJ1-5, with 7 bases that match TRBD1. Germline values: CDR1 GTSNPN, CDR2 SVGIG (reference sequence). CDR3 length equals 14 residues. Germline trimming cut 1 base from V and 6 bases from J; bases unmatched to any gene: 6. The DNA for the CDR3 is TGTGCCTGGAGTGAGCTACAGGGGCTTCAGCCCCAGCATTTT. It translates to CAWSELQGLQPQHF. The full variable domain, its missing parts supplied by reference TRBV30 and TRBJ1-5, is SQTIHQWPATLVQPVGSPLSLECTVEGTSNPNLYWYRQAAGRGLQLLFYSVGIGQISSEVPQNLSASRPQDRQFILSSKKLLLSDSGFYLCAWSELQGLQPQHFGDGTRLSIL.

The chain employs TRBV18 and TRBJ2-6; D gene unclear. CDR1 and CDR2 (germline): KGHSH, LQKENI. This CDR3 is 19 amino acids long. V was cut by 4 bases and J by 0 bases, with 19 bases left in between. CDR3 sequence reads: CASSHPLGVLSSGANVLTF. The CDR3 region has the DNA TGTGCCAGCTCACACCCCCTGGGCGTCCTCTCCTCTGGGGCCAACGTCCTGACTTTC.

DNA of the CDR3: TGTGCCAGCAGCGTAGCTGGCTACAATGAGCAGTTCTTC. It specifies CASSVAGYNEQFF. The J gene is TRBJ2-1, the V gene TRBV9; D is ambiguous. V shed 0 bases and J shed 3 bases, with 4 bases lying between them. The CDR3 has 13 residues. In germline, CDR1 is SGDLS, CDR2 YYNGEE.

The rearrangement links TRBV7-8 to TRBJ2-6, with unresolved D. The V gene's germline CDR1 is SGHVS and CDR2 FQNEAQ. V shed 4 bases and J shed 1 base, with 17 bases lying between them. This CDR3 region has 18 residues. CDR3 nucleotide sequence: TGTGCCAGCAGCTCCCCTAGACCAAGCCAGTCTGGGGCCAACGTCCTGACTTTC. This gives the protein CASSSPRPSQSGANVLTF.